This TCR beta chain was obtained from a study of blood T cell repertoires in COVID-19. Study as a whole: Sites across the United States, Italy and Spain contributed samples from acute and convalescent COVID-19. Sources were T cells, B-cell-depleted T cells, or PBMCs; the material itself was cDNA or gDNA.

This clone was observed a few times. The CDR3 extends over 16 amino acids. The V segment lost 6 bases and the J segment 3 bases; nucleotides outside the gene matches: 10. Germline V lookup: CDR1 LNHDA, CDR2 SQIVND (reference sequence). Seattle patients were enrolled during active infection and followed longitudinally. Source study methods: Estimated nucleated cell counts came from reference gene primer amplification. Sequenced by immunoSEQ multiplex PCR; TCRdb stores in-frame clones only, minus some. V and J calls and clone size are copied from that table; D and trimming were computed from the DNA. Among about 160,000 clones listed, approximately 86% were seen once.

The specimen sequenced was peripheral blood. The receptor was derived from a woman aged 40-49 years with COVID-19, enrolled during active disease. The chain combines TRBV19 with TRBJ2-1; 8 bases fit TRBD2. CDR3 in amino acids: CASSRHSSGSYNEQFF. In DNA form, the CDR3 reads TGTGCCAGTAGCCGCCACTCAAGCGGGAGCTACAATGAGCAGTTCTTC.